This T cell receptor beta chain comes out of a study of cytomegalovirus exposure and HLA in healthy donors. The study, taken as a whole, reports: There were three CMV-associated chains whose specificity for CMV antigens was confirmed in vitro. Overall, about 160 TCR beta chains were annotated as cytomegalovirus-associated.

Assay used: immunoSEQ multiplex PCR; TCRdb lists only in-frame clones, some missing. The sample holds some 61,000 clones, 95% to 98% seen once. To note about this clone: Its specificity is unknown.

The V gene lost 7 bases and the J gene lost 0 bases, with 16 bases spanning the gap. This CDR3 spans 16 amino acids. Germline CDR1 is MNHEY and CDR2 is SMNVEV (reference sequence). This chain uses TRBV27 with TRBJ2-1; the D is unclear. The receptor comes from a woman under 30 in good health and CMV-seropositive. Sequencing was performed on PBMCs. The CDR3 DNA is TGTGCCAGCATGTCAAGCGACCGACCCTCCTACAATGAGCAGTTCTTC. It translates to CASMSSDRPSYNEQFF.